This entry describes one TCR beta chain. This clone's antigen is unknown. Base quality data are lacking; no much larger clone is found one base away. Libraries came from the immunoSEQ multiplex PCR assay. T cell repertoires were profiled by deep sequencing of rearranged TCR beta loci, alongside multiparametric flow cytometry. TCRdb stores this immuneACCESS table with in-frame sequences only. Part of the clones is absent; in the studies checked, under half of the shortfall reflects unresolved V genes, and no reason is known for the rest. Across this sample there are 30,000 to 45,000 clones, with more than 75% seen only once. Under 3% of the sample goes to the ten largest clones. The source of the sample is a study of lymphopenia after photon versus proton radiotherapy (dated by TCRdb to the late 2010s). Some background on the complete study: In patients with gastrointestinal tumors who developed high-grade lymphopenia, the study compared the immunological effects of photon radiation therapy with those of proton radiation therapy. The cohort comprised 15 to 20 patients with gastrointestinal tumors who received either photon or proton therapy and then developed lymphopenia. The study was designed to characterize how the impact on the immune system differs between the two radiation modalities.

CDR1 and CDR2, per the germline V gene, are SGHRS and YFSETQ. The CDR3 contains 17 residues, cysteine and phenylalanine counted. CDR3 DNA is the only sequence kept; it has 51 bases, read in frame from the first base. Trimmed from V: 4 bases; trimmed from J: 4 bases; junction bases lacking a gene match: 11. Here is what the overall study found, with its caveats: The authors looked at the survival association only in patients who died, and they framed better survival with proton therapy as a possibility rather than a demonstrated result. Across the cohort, an inverse correlation was found between a larger post-nadir drop in TCR diversity and overall survival time among patients who died. During treatment, patients who received proton therapy stayed relatively stable, whereas patients who received photon therapy lost naive T cells and TCR diversity and gained effector/memory populations. Once the lymphocyte count had reached its nadir, the repertoires of photon-treated patients showed oligoclonal expansion, particularly of CD8+ Temra cells, and this expansion drove the decline in diversity.

The sequencing used peripheral blood, collected from a patient treated with photon-based radiotherapy. The sequence joins TRBV5-1 to TRBJ1-1, with 12 central nucleotides matching TRBD1. The sequence was obtained from a man aged 50-59 years with gastric cancer. The CDR3 region: CASSPPRDRGRSTEAFF. The sequence in DNA is TGCGCCAGCAGCCCTCCCCGGGACAGGGGGCGCAGCACTGAAGCTTTCTTT.